This T cell receptor beta chain was obtained from a study of PD-L1 blockade in urothelial cancer. The authors spiked synthetic TCR analog templates into each PCR. The method was immunoSEQ multiplex PCR; TCRdb's version includes in-frame clones alone and lacks a portion of them. The sample records 30,000 to 35,000 clones, around 80% being singletons. V was cut by 0 bases and J by 6 bases, with 15 bases left in between. CDR3 size: 15 residues. CDR1 and CDR2 (germline): GTSNPN, SVGIG (reference sequence). The receptor was isolated from a man between 60 and 75 years old with urothelial cancer. Sequencing was performed on PBMCs, taken around atezolizumab (anti-PD-L1) treatment. The genes are TRBV30 and TRBJ2-1, with D perhaps matching TRBD2 (6 bases). The CDR3 coding sequence is TGTGCCTGGAGTGTCCGTGGCGGGGTAACCAATGAGCAGTTCTTC. It yields the protein CAWSVRGGVTNEQFF.